This TCR beta chain derives from a study of T-cell reconstitution after alpha-beta-depleted transplantation in children. Study-level findings and limits: Several hundred graft clones that had expanded were reportedly the source of alpha-beta T cells about two months after transplant.

This clonotype was seen a handful of times. Its specificity is not known. Preparing the TCRbeta library involved the use of unique molecular identifiers. MiXCR, applied by TCRdb to the PCR reads, yields one record per CDR3 protein. The table has under 250,000 distinct CDR3 sequences, more than 15% seen once. The CDR3 is 14 amino acids. Trimming took off 2 bases at V and 4 bases at J, with 9 bases between the two ends. Germline-derived CDR1 and CDR2 are ENHRY and SYGVKD. The material sequenced was PBMCs, mostly from graft donor cells, taken 360 days after TCRalphabeta/CD19-depleted stem cell transplant. The rearrangement uses TRBV10-3 and TRBJ1-5; D is perhaps TRBD1 (5 bases). This TCR derives from a male patient aged 2-15 years who had a stem cell transplant for acute lymphoblastic leukemia, so the T cells may come from the graft donor. The CDR3 here is CAISETDRNQPQHF. CDR3 nucleotides: TGTGCCATCAGTGAGACCGACAGAAATCAGCCCCAGCATTTT.